Each of the 15 T cell receptor beta chains below was sequenced from the same sample in a study of blood T cell repertoires in COVID-19. TCRdb's table, derived via immunoSEQ multiplex PCR, lists solely in-frame clones and lacks some. The sample lists hundreds of thousands of clones, around 86% occurring once. Sequenced input: PBMCs or T cells enriched from blood (not recorded which). These receptors were collected from a man in his forties or fifties who had recovered from COVID-19.

The V and J genes are TRBV28 and TRBJ1-5, with 7 bases fitting TRBD1. This CDR3 is 15 amino acids long. Germline CDR1 is MDHEN and CDR2 is SYDVKM. The ends lost 5 bases at V and 7 bases at J; junction bases unmatched: 11. This CDR3 is CASSQPTGPGQPQHF. The CDR3 nucleotides are TGTGCCAGCAGTCAACCGACAGGGCCTGGACAGCCCCAGCATTTT.

This chain uses TRBV27 with TRBJ1-4; 9 bases line up with TRBD1. The ends lost 8 bases at V and 6 bases at J; junction bases unmatched: 7. Germline assignment: CDR1 MNHEY and CDR2 SMNVEV (reference sequence). This CDR3 is 14 amino acids long. The CDR3 sequence: CASSWTGEDEKLFF. Written as DNA, the CDR3 is TGTGCCAGCTCATGGACAGGGGAGGATGAAAAACTGTTTTTT.

This chain uses TRBV12-3 or TRBV12-4 with TRBJ1-6; D remains ambiguous. Trimming removed 6 bases from V and 9 bases from J, with 9 bases in between. The CDR3 loop spans 12 amino acids. This chain's CDR3 is CASSTFSSPLHF. The CDR3 nucleotides read TGTGCCAGCAGCACCTTCAGTTCACCCCTCCACTTT.

The CDR3 reads CASSQAPYYEQYF. The CDR3 region has the DNA TGTGCCAGCAGCCAGGCCCCCTACTACGAGCAGTACTTC. This sequence joins TRBV28 and TRBJ2-7; no firm D call. CDR1 is MDHEN and CDR2 is SYDVKM in the germline V gene. This CDR3 region has 13 residues. V lost 6 bases and J lost 3, with 12 bases in between.

This rearrangement joins TRBV28 to TRBJ2-6; D is possibly TRBD2 (6 bases). The CDR3 is 16 amino acids. Trimming stripped 6 bases from V and 2 bases from J, with 14 bases between. Germline V gene lookup returns CDR1 MDHEN and CDR2 SYDVKM. The CDR3 region is CASRTPWGAGANVLTF. The CDR3 region has the DNA TGTGCCAGCAGGACCCCTTGGGGGGCTGGGGCCAACGTCCTGACTTTC.

As for this clone: The sample has other DNA sequences that encode this CDR3 too. The rearrangement joins TRBV6-5 to TRBJ2-3, with 10 bases lining up with TRBD2. V lost 0 bases and J lost 0; bases outside the gene matches: 0. In germline, CDR1 is MNHEY, CDR2 SVGAGI. This CDR3 spans 16 amino acids. The CDR3 DNA is TGTGCCAGCAGTTACTCGACTAGCGGGAGCACAGATACGCAGTATTTT. Its protein product is CASSYSTSGSTDTQYF.

The V call is TRBV10-1, the J call TRBJ2-1; weak D call: TRBD1 (5 bases). This CDR3 contains 15 residues. CDR1 is WNHNN and CDR2 is SYGVQD in the germline V gene (reference sequence). V was cut by 3 bases and J by 7 bases, with 16 bases left in between. The CDR3 coding sequence is TGCGCCAGCAGTGATTTCAGGGAAAAGGTAAATGAGCAGTTCTTC. It encodes CASSDFREKVNEQFF.

The chain joins TRBV6-2 or TRBV6-3 to TRBJ2-7; 7 bases map to TRBD1. Germline CDR1 reads MNHEY; CDR2 reads SVGEGT. V shed 2 bases and J 4 bases; nucleotides not matched to a gene: 8. This CDR3 is 15 amino acids long. This CDR3 reads CASSYADRASYEQYF. The CDR3 bases are TGTGCCAGCAGTTACGCCGACAGGGCCTCTTACGAGCAGTACTTC.

The sample holds one count of this clone. V gene TRBV7-9 combines with J gene TRBJ1-4; 10 bases agree with TRBD1. J was trimmed by 5 bases and V by 4 bases; bases with no gene match: 10. The length of the CDR3 is 17 residues. From germline, CDR1 is SEHNR and CDR2 FQNEAQ (reference sequence). The CDR3 DNA sequence: TGTGCCAGCAGCTCGATTAGACAGGGGGCAGTGAATGAAAAACTGTTTTTT. Its translation is CASSSIRQGAVNEKLFF.

DNA of the CDR3: TGTGCCAGCAGTCCCCAAGGGGGTCGTCTCAATCAGCCCCAGCATTTT. It translates to CASSPQGGRLNQPQHF. The chain carries TRBV27 and TRBJ1-5, with D possibly being TRBD1 (6 bases). Germline values: CDR1 MNHEY, CDR2 SMNVEV (reference sequence). The CDR3 runs to 16 residues. The ends were cut back, 5 bases at V and 3 bases at J, with 17 bases in the middle.

As regards this clone: Given a much more abundant clone one base away, this may be a read error. The chain links TRBV6-1 to TRBJ1-1; 9 nucleotides align to TRBD1. This CDR3 has 17 amino acids. Germline CDR1 MNHNS, CDR2 SASEGT. In DNA form, the CDR3 reads TGTACCAGCAGTGAAGCCGGGGACAGGGAAGGACGGACTGAAGCTTTCTTT. The encoded protein is CTSSEAGDREGRTEAFF.

The J gene is TRBJ2-3, the V gene TRBV9; 9 bases are a match to TRBD2. The CDR3 has 16 residues. Germline values: CDR1 SGDLS, CDR2 YYNGEE. Trimming took 2 bases from V and 3 from J; bases not matched to a gene: 7. The CDR3 sequence: CASSVSSGVITDTQYF. The CDR3 nucleotides are TGTGCCAGCAGCGTGTCTAGCGGGGTTATTACAGATACGCAGTATTTT.

CDR3: CASSYSGGPAYEQYF. Written as DNA, the CDR3 is TGTGCCAGCAGTTACTCAGGGGGTCCTGCCTACGAGCAGTACTTC. The chain joins TRBV6-5 to TRBJ2-7, with D perhaps matching TRBD1 (6 bases). The V end lost 0 bases, the J end lost 2 bases, and 11 bases lay between the germline ends. Germline CDR1 reads MNHEY; CDR2 reads SVGAGI. This CDR3 has 15 amino acids.

V and J are TRBV4-1 and TRBJ2-3, with D hard to call. Trimming stripped 0 bases from V and 10 bases from J, with 11 bases between. The CDR3 extends over 13 amino acids. CDR1 is MGHRA and CDR2 is YSYEKL in the germline V gene. The CDR3 bases are TGCGCCAGCAGCCAAGATGCTATTCCGCCGCAGTATTTT. This gives the protein CASSQDAIPPQYF.

The chain is built from TRBV7-2 and TRBJ1-1; D might be TRBD1 (5 bases). Germline assignment: CDR1 SGHTA and CDR2 FQGNSA. The germline V and J ends were trimmed by 1 base and 5 bases, with 14 bases remaining between them. This CDR3 spans 15 amino acids. DNA of the CDR3: TGTGCCAGCAGCTTAGGTTACAGGTCTCGGACTGAAGCTTTCTTT. Translation gives CASSLGYRSRTEAFF.